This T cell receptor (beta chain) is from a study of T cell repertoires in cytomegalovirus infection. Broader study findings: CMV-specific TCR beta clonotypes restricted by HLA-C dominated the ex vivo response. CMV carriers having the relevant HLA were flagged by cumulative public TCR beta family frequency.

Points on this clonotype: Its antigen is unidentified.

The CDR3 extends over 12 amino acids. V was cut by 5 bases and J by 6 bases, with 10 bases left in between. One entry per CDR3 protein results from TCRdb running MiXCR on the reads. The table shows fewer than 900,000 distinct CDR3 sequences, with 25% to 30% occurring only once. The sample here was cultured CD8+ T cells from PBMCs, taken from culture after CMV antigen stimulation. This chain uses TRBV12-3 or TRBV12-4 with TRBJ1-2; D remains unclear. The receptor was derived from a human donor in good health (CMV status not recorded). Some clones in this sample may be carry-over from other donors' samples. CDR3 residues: CASSDVRDGYTF. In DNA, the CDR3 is TGTGCCAGCAGTGATGTGAGGGATGGCTACACCTTC.